This entry concerns a single T cell receptor (beta chain). As yet, its antigen is unknown. The stimulus was an HIV-1 Gag 15-mer peptide pool, 0.85 to 1 ug/peptide/mL. Memory cells lacking CD40L and CD69 with high CD45RO were sorted. Inclusion required CMV-positive serology and CD4+ counts above 400 cells/uL. For approximately 17 hours, CD8-depleted PBMCs received anti-CD28/CD49d costimulation, a CD40-blocking antibody and enfuvirtide. The immunoSEQ assay was version 4, run in survey mode. Only in-frame clones appear in the TCRdb table, and some are missing; sequencing was by immunoSEQ multiplex PCR. The data show around 39,000 clones, 75% to 90% seen once. This specimen comes from a study of persistence of HIV-infected CD4 T cells. Trimming took 6 bases from V and 1 from J; bases not matched to a gene: 6. The germline gives CDR1 SGHTA, CDR2 FQGTGA. CDR3 length: 15 amino acids.

The sequencing here drew on cultured CD4+ T cells from PBMCs, taken from a patient who received antiretroviral therapy. The rearrangement links TRBV7-3 to TRBJ2-5, with 9 bases identical to TRBD1. This clonotype was sampled from an adult with HIV. The donor label of this sample is uncertain. The CDR3 is CASSLGQGSQETQYF. DNA of the CDR3: TGTGCCAGCAGTCTAGGACAGGGGTCCCAAGAGACCCAGTACTTC.